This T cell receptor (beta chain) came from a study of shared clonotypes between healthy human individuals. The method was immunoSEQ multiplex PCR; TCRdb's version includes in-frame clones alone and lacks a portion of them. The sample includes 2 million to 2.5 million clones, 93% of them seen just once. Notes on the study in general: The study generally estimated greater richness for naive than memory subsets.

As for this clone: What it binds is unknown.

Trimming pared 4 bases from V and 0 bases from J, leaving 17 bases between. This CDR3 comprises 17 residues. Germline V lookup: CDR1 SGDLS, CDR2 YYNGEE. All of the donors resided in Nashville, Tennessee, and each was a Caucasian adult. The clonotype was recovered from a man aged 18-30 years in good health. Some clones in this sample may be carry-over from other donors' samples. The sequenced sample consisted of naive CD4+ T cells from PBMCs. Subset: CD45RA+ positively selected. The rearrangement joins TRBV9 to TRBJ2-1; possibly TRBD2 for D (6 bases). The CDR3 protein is CASSRRRGGSSYNEQFF. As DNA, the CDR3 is TGTGCCAGCAGCCGTCGTAGGGGAGGTTCCTCCTACAATGAGCAGTTCTTC.